What follows describes a single T cell receptor (beta chain). Here immunoSEQ multiplex PCR was the method, and the copy in TCRdb shows in-frame clones only, minus some. The table includes under 200,000 clones, 70% to 90% detected once. This sample was included in a study of blood T cell repertoires in COVID-19. V was cut by 5 bases and J by 6 bases, with 14 bases left in between. Germline V gives CDR1 LNHDA, CDR2 SQIVND (reference sequence). The CDR3 is 14 amino acids. The clonotype comes from a man between 60 and 75 years old with active or convalescent COVID-19. This sequence joins TRBV19 and TRBJ1-5; D may be TRBD1 (5 bases). The sequencing input was peripheral blood. CDR3 amino acids: CASSQGRGGQPQHF. Here the CDR3 DNA reads TGTGCCAGTAGTCAAGGGAGGGGTGGTCAGCCCCAGCATTTT. Filled out from reference TRBV19 and TRBJ1-5, the complete variable domain reads DGGITQSPKYLFRKEGQNVTLSCEQNLNHDAMYWYRQDPGQGLRLIYYSQIVNDFQKGDIAEGYSVSREKKESFPLTVTSAQKNPTAFYLCASSQGRGGQPQHFGDGTRLSIL.